The clone carrying this T cell receptor beta chain appeared a few times. Its antigen remains unknown. This CDR3 region has 13 residues. Deletions cut 4 bases from V and 9 bases from J, with 16 bases between. CDR1 is SQVTM and CDR2 is ANQGSEA in the germline V gene. The data were taken from a study of identical twins. General observations from the study: For cord blood, abundant beta clonotypes had fewer insertions, unlike memory repertoires, which showed none.

One entry per CDR3 protein results from TCRdb running MiXCR on the 5' RACE reads. Altogether approximately 1.8 million distinct CDR3 sequences are present, around 33% being singletons, with the ten largest covering more than 0.25%. The specimen was cord blood. The genes are TRBV29-1 and TRBJ2-1; D is undetermined. The clonotype originates from a newborn girl in good health. Written as DNA, the CDR3 is TGCAGCGTTGTGGCCAGAAATTTGGGTGAGCAGTTCTTC. As protein: CSVVARNLGEQFF.